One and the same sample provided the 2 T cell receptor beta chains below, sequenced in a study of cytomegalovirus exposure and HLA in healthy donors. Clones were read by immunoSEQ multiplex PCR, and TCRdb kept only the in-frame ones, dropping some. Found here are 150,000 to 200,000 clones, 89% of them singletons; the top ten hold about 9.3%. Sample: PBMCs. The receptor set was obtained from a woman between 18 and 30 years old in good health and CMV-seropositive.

In DNA form, the CDR3 reads TGTGCCAGCAGCTTAGCCCGACGCTGGACTGGGCAAGATACGCAGTATTTT. Translated: CASSLARRWTGQDTQYF. The genes are TRBV5-6 and TRBJ2-3; a possible D gene is TRBD2 (5 bases). V shed 2 bases and J shed 5 bases, with 21 bases lying between them. The CDR3 consists of 17 residues. Germline V gene sequence: CDR1 SGHDT, CDR2 YYEEEE.

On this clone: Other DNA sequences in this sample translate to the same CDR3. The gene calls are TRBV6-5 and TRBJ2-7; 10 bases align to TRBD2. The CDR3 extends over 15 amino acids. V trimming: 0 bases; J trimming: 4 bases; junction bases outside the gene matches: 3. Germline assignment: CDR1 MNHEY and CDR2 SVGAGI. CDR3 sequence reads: CASSYSSSGSYEQYF. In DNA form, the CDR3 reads TGTGCCAGCAGTTACTCGTCTAGCGGGAGTTACGAGCAGTACTTC.